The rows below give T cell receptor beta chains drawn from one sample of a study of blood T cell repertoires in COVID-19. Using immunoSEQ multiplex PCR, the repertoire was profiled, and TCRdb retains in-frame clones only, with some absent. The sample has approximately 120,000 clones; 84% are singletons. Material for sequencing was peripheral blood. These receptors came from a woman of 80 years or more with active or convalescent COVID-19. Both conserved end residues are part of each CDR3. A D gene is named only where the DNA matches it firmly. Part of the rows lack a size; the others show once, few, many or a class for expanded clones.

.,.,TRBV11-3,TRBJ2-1,TGTGCCAGCAGCTTAGGGTCCCGGGGATCCTTCTACAATGAGCAGTTCTTC,CASSLGSRGSFYNEQFF
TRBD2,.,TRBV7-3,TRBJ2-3,TGTGCCAGCAGCAAACGTCGGACTAGCGGGATTACAGATACGCAGTATTTT,CASSKRRTSGITDTQYF
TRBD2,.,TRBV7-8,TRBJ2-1,TGTGCCAGCAGTGTGATAGCGGGAGGATTCAATGAGCAGTTCTTC,CASSVIAGGFNEQFF
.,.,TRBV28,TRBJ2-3,TGTGCCAGCGGAAACCAGGGAGGAGCGGACACAGATACGCAGTATTTT,CASGNQGGADTDTQYF
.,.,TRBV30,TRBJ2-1,TGTGCCTGGGATCTATACAATGAGCAGTTCTTC,CAWDLYNEQFF
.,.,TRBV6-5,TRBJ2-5,TGTGCCAGCAGTTACTCTCGAGGGATCCAAGAGACCCAGTACTTC,CASSYSRGIQETQYF
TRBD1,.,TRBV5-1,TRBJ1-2,TGCGCCAGCAGCTTGAGCGGGACAGGGGTCGGCTATGGCTACACCTTC,CASSLSGTGVGYGYTF
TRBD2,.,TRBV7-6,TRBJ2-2,TGTGCCAGCAGCTCCCGTTTGGGACTAGCGGGACACACCGGGGAGCTGTTTTTT,CASSSRLGLAGHTGELFF
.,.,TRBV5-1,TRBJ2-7,TGCGCCAGCAGCTCTACCGCAGGGGGGTTCCCCTACGAGCAGTACTTC,CASSSTAGGFPYEQYF
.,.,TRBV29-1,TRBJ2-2,TGCAGCGCCCTGAGTAACAGTGGGACCGGGGAGCTGTTTTTT,CSALSNSGTGELFF
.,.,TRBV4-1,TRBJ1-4,TGCGCCAGCAGCCAATTGGGCATGAATAATGAAAAACTGTTTTTT,CASSQLGMNNEKLFF
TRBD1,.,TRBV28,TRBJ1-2,TGTGCCAGCAGTCAACCGGATGGTCGAGATTACAGGGGAAACTATGGCTACACCTTC,CASSQPDGRDYRGNYGYTF
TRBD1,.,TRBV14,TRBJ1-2,TGTGCCAGCAGCCAAAATCAACGGACAGGGAGCTATGGCTACACCTTC,CASSQNQRTGSYGYTF
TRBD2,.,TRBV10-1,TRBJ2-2,TGCGCCAGCAGTCCCGGGACTAGCGGCACCGGGGAGCTGTTTTTT,CASSPGTSGTGELFF
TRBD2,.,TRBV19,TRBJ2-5,TGTGCCAGTAGTGGACTGGCGGGAGTCGAGACCCAGTACTTC,CASSGLAGVETQYF
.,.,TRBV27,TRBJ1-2,TGTGCCAGCAGACCCGGGACACTCTTGGGGGTTAACTATGGCTACACCTTC,CASRPGTLLGVNYGYTF
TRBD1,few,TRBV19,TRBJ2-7,TGTGCCAGTAGTATAGATACCGGGAAAATCACAGGGGGCGAGGACGAGCAGTACTTC,CASSIDTGKITGGEDEQYF
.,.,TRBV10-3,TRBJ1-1,TGTGCCTCTCGAAGTCCACCTCAGGCTGAAGCTTTCTTT,CASRSPPQAEAFF
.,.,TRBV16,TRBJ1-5,TGTGCCAGCAGCCAATCCGGGGTGCTTGCCGATCAGCCCCAGCATTTT,CASSQSGVLADQPQHF
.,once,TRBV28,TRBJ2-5,TGTGCCAGCAGTTGGAACAGGGTAGGAGAGACCCAGTACTTC,CASSWNRVGETQYF
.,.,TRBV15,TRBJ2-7,TGTGCCACCAGCAGAGAACCAGGGACATCGTACGAGCAGTACTTC,CATSREPGTSYEQYF
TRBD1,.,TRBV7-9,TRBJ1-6,TGTGCCAGCAGCGCAGGACAGGGGAATAATTCACCCCTCCACTTT,CASSAGQGNNSPLHF
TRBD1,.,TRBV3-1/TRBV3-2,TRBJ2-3,TGTGCCAGCAGCCCCCTTGGGACAGGGAACACAGATACGCAGTATTTT,CASSPLGTGNTDTQYF
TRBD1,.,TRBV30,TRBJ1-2,TGTGCCTGGAACCTGGGGACAGGCTATGGCTACACCTTC,CAWNLGTGYGYTF
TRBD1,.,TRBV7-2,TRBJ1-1,TGTGCCAGCAGCTTAGATGGGGGACAGGGGGTTCTGATGAACACTGAAGCTTTCTTT,CASSLDGGQGVLMNTEAFF
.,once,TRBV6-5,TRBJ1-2,TGTGCCAGCAGTTACTCGTCACCTGGACTTAACTATGGCTACACCTTC,CASSYSSPGLNYGYTF
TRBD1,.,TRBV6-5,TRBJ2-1,TGTGCCAGCAGCCCCGGGACAGGGGTTTACAATGAGCAGTTCTTC,CASSPGTGVYNEQFF
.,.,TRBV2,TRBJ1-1,TGTGCCAGCAGTGCCGGAGGAGATGAAGCTTTCTTT,CASSAGGDEAFF
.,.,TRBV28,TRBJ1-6,TGTGCCAGCAGTTTTTGGACAGTTACGCCCCTCCACTTT,CASSFWTVTPLHF
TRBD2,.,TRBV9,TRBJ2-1,TGTGCCAGCAGCAGGGCGGGAGAGCACTACAATGAGCAGTTCTTC,CASSRAGEHYNEQFF
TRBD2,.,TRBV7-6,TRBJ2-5,TGTGCCAGCAGCTTAGGGTTTAGCGGGGGGCAAGAGACCCAGTACTTC,CASSLGFSGGQETQYF
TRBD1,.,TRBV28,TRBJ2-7,TGTGCCAGCAGTTTTGGAACCGGGACAGAGACCTACGAGCAGTACTTC,CASSFGTGTETYEQYF
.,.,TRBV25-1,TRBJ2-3,TGTGCCAGCAGTGATTCGGGGAGCGTGGATACGCAGTATTTT,CASSDSGSVDTQYF
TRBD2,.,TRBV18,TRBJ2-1,TGTGCCAGCTCACCAAGCGGGAGTCAAATTGGGCAGTTCTTC,CASSPSGSQIGQFF
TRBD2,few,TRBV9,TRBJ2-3,TGTGCCAGCAGCGGACTAGCCCCAGATACGCAGTATTTT,CASSGLAPDTQYF
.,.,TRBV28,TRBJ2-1,TGTGCCAGCAGTTTCCCTTTAGGGGGCAATGAGCAGTTCTTC,CASSFPLGGNEQFF
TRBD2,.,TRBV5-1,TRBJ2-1,TGCGCCAGCGGGCCGTTTAGCGGGAGTCCGGCTGAGCAGTTCTTC,CASGPFSGSPAEQFF
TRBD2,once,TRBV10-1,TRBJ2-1,TGCGCCAGCGGGGTAGCGGGAGGGCCGGTATTCTTC,CASGVAGGPVFF
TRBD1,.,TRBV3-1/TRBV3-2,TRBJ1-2,TGTGCCAGCAGCCTACTCCCGGGACAGGGTTATGGCTACACCTTC,CASSLLPGQGYGYTF
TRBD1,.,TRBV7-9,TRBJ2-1,TGTGCCAGCAGCAATCCGGGACAGGGTTATAGTAATGAGCAGTTCTTC,CASSNPGQGYSNEQFF
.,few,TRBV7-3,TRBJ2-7,TGTGCCAGCAGCTCCACCCCGCGAGGCGAGCAGTACTTC,CASSSTPRGEQYF
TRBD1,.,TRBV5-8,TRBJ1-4,TGTGCCAGCAGCTTGGCCGGACAGGGGACAATGGGAGCTAATGAAAAACTGTTTTTT,CASSLAGQGTMGANEKLFF
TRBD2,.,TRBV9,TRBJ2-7,TGTGCCAGCAGCCCCGACCCTTTCGCAACTAGCGGGAGCTCCTACGAGCAGTACTTC,CASSPDPFATSGSSYEQYF
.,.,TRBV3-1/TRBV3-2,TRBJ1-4,TGTGCCAGCAGCCAAATAGAGGGTTATGAAAAACTGTTTTTT,CASSQIEGYEKLFF
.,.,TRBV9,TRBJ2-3,TGTGCCAGCAGCGGACGGCCCAGCGTGCCCACTGGAAAAGATACGCAGTATTTT,CASSGRPSVPTGKDTQYF
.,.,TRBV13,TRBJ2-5,TGTGCCAGCAGCCCGATGGGGGGACCCACAAGAACAGAGACCCAGTACTTC,CASSPMGGPTRTETQYF
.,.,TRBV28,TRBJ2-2,TGTGCCAGCGCACCTACGTCGACCGGGGAGCTGTTTTTT,CASAPTSTGELFF
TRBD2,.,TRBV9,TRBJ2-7,TGTGCCAGCAGCCTACGACTAGCGGGAGAAGGCGAGCAGTACTTC,CASSLRLAGEGEQYF
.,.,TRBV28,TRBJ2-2,TGTGCCAGCATCAGCGGCGGGACGAACACCGGGGAGCTGTTTTTT,CASISGGTNTGELFF
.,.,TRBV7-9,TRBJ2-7,TGTGCCAGCAGCTTAGCAGGGAGCGAGCAGTACTTC,CASSLAGSEQYF
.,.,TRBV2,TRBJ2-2,TGTGCCAGCAGTCCAGGGTTCACCGGGGAGCTGTTTTTT,CASSPGFTGELFF
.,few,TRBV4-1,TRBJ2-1,TGCGCCAGCAGCCAAGATATGGAGGGGAGATGGCAGTTCTTC,CASSQDMEGRWQFF
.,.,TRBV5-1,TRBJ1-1,TGCGCCAGTGCGAAGGACAGTACTAACACTGAAGCTTTCTTT,CASAKDSTNTEAFF
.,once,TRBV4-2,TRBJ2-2,TGTGCCAGCAGCCAAGAGGGCAGTCGCACCGGGGAGCTGTTTTTT,CASSQEGSRTGELFF
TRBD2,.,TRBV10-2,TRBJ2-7,TGCGCCAGCAGTGAGACGACTAGCAGCGAGCAGTACTTC,CASSETTSSEQYF
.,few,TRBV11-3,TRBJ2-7,TGTGCCAGCCCTCACCGGGTCAGATCCTACGAGCAGTACTTC,CASPHRVRSYEQYF
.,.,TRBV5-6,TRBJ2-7,TGTGCCAGCAGCTTGATACTAATTGGCACCTCCTACGAGCAGTACTTC,CASSLILIGTSYEQYF
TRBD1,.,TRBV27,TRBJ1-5,TGTGCCAGCGGACAGGGGCTATATAGCAATCAGCCCCAGCATTTT,CASGQGLYSNQPQHF
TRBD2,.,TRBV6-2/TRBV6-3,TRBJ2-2,TGTGCCAGCAGTTACGCGGGAGCTAGGAACACCGGGGAGCTGTTTTTT,CASSYAGARNTGELFF
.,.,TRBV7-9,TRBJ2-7,TGTGCCAGCAGCCCCGGTTCGGGTAACTACTACGAGCAGTACTTC,CASSPGSGNYYEQYF